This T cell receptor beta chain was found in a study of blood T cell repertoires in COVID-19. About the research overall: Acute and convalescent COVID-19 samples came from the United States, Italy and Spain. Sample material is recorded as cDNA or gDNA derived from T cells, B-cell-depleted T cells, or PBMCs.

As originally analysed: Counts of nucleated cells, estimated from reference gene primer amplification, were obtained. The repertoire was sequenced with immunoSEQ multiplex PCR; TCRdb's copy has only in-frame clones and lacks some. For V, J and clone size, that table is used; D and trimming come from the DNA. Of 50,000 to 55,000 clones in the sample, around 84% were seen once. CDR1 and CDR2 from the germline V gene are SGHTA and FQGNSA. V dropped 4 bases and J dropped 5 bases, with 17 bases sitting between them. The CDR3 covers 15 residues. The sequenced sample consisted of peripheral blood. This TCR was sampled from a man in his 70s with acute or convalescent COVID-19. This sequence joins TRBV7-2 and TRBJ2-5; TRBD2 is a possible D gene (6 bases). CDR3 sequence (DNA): TGTGCCAGCAGCTCCCAGGGCGGGGAAGTGGAGACCCAGTACTTC. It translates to CASSSQGGEVETQYF.